The 23 T cell receptor beta chains reported below all come from one sample, sequenced in a study of blood T cells in healthy people across ages. Next came a second PCR, run for about 7 to 11 cycles, which used a sample-barcoded 5' primer along with a J-beta primer mix. MiXCR, applied by TCRdb to the 5' RACE reads, yields one record per CDR3 protein. The data hold 800,000 to 1,000,000 distinct CDR3 sequences, with around 49% observed a single time. Sequencing was carried out using blood. The receptors were gathered from a man in his thirties or forties in good health.

The V gene is TRBV5-1, the J gene TRBJ2-5, with no clear D. Per germline, CDR1 SGHRS and CDR2 YFSETQ. The CDR3 totals 13 residues. With 4 bases removed from V and 3 bases from J, the gap between germline ends came to 10 bases. The CDR3 reads CASSVVPEETQYF. CDR3 DNA: TGCGCCAGCAGCGTGGTGCCGGAAGAGACCCAGTACTTC.

This clonotype was seen only a few times. The chain joins TRBV9 to TRBJ2-3, with a tentative D call TRBD2 (6 bases). The CDR3 is 16 residues long. Per germline, CDR1 SGDLS and CDR2 YYNGEE. Trimming took 0 bases from V and 2 from J, leaving 13 bases between them. The CDR3 region is CASSVVGGFYTDTQYF. The CDR3 DNA follows: TGTGCCAGCAGCGTAGTTGGGGGGTTTTACACAGATACGCAGTATTTT. The complete variable domain, with remaining parts taken from reference TRBV9 and TRBJ2-3, reads DSGVTQTPKHLITATGQRVTLRCSPRSGDLSVYWYQQSLDQGLQFLIQYYNGEERAKGNILERFSAQQFPDLHSELNLSSLELGDSALYFCASSVVGGFYTDTQYFGPGTRLTVL.

This clonotype occurred a few times. This CDR3 is CSARKGLARDGQFF. In DNA form, the CDR3 reads TGCAGTGCTAGGAAGGGACTAGCGAGGGACGGGCAGTTCTTC. This rearrangement joins TRBV20-1 to TRBJ2-1; 10 bases fit TRBD2. Unmatched junction bases numbered 11, after V lost 3 bases and J lost 12 bases. Germline assignment: CDR1 DFQATT and CDR2 SNEGSKA (reference sequence). The CDR3 covers 14 residues.

Comments on this clonotype: Mismatch with germline at one junction end may stem from a read error. V and J are TRBV18 and TRBJ1-2, with 7 nucleotides matching TRBD1. The germline V gene has CDR1 KGHSH and CDR2 LQKENI. The CDR3 totals 14 residues. The CDR3 loop reads CASLPPGTANGYTF. The CDR3 DNA follows: TGTGCCAGCTTACCACCAGGGACAGCGAATGGCTACACCTTC.

The genes are TRBV11-2 and TRBJ2-5; no clear D. The germline V gene encodes CDR1 SGHAT and CDR2 FQNNGV. The CDR3 totals 13 residues. Between the trimmed V and J ends, which lost 0 bases and 3 bases, there was a span of 5 bases. Written as DNA, the CDR3 is TGTGCCAGCAGCTTAGACTTAAAAGAGACCCAGTACTTC. Protein product: CASSLDLKETQYF.

The gene calls are TRBV7-6 and TRBJ1-4; maybe TRBD1 (5 bases). Germline V gene sequence: CDR1 SGHVS, CDR2 FNYEAQ. The length of the CDR3 is 14 residues. V gave up 8 bases and J gave up 3 bases, with 13 bases separating them. CDR3 amino acids: CASSRDGPNEKLFF. CDR3 bases: TGTGCCAGCTCACGGGACGGCCCTAATGAAAAACTGTTTTTT. Drawing the rest from reference TRBV7-6 and TRBJ1-4, the complete variable domain is GAGVSQSPRYKVTKRGQDVALRCDPISGHVSLYWYRQALGQGPEFLTYFNYEAQQDKSGLPNDRFSAERPEGSISTLTIQRTEQRDSAMYRCASSRDGPNEKLFFGSGTQLSVL.

With regard to this clonotype: One junction end disagrees with the germline gene, perhaps due to a read error. The V gene is TRBV9, the J gene TRBJ2-1, with a possible D match to TRBD2 (5 bases). Germline V CDR1 and CDR2: SGDLS, YYNGEE. The CDR3 is 15 amino acids. CDR3 coding DNA: TGTGCCAACAGCCCGCCGCGCGGGTCCTACAATGAGCAGTTCTTC. Amino acids: CANSPPRGSYNEQFF.

This clonotype was observed at least ten times. This chain connects TRBV29-1 to TRBJ2-1; D tentatively fits TRBD1 or TRBD2 (6 bases each). Per the germline V gene, CDR1 is SQVTM and CDR2 is ANQGSEA. The CDR3 covers 16 residues. V lost 3 bases, J lost 6 bases, and 21 bases lay in between. The CDR3 region has the DNA TGCAGCGTTGAGGGGGGTAGGGACATGATCATCAATGAGCAGTTCTTC. Its protein is CSVEGGRDMIINEQFF.

Written as DNA, the CDR3 is TGCAGTGCTAGACTTGTGAGCGGGGGGGCCCACGAGCAGTACTTC. Its protein is CSARLVSGGAHEQYF. This rearrangement joins TRBV20-1 to TRBJ2-7, with TRBD2 identical over 10 bases. CDR1 DFQATT and CDR2 SNEGSKA come from the germline V gene (reference sequence). The CDR3 totals 15 residues. V was clipped by 2 bases and J by 5 bases; unmatched bases: 9.

The J gene is TRBJ2-7, the V gene TRBV7-9, with D perhaps matching TRBD1 (5 bases). The J call may be in error: the DNA end matches TRBJ2-5 better. Germline V gene data show CDR1 as SEHNR and CDR2 as FQNEAQ (reference sequence). The CDR3 consists of 15 residues. In nucleotides, the CDR3 is TGTGCCAGCAGCTTATTACAGGCTGCCCAAGAGACCCAGTACTTC. Translating gives CASSLLQAAQETQYF.

CDR3 nucleotides: TGCGCCAGCAGCACGTCCGGGACAGGGTCCTACGAGCAGTACTTC. Translated, it gives CASSTSGTGSYEQYF. The J gene is TRBJ2-7, the V gene TRBV5-1; the match to TRBD1 covers 9 bases. J lost 1 base, V lost 4 bases, and 6 bases had no gene match. The CDR3 is 15 residues long. Looked up from germline, CDR1 is SGHRS and CDR2 is YFSETQ.

The chain has TRBV20-1 and TRBJ1-1, with a weak D call TRBD1 (5 bases). Per germline, CDR1 DFQATT and CDR2 SNEGSKA (reference sequence). The CDR3 spans 13 residues. V was cut by 8 bases and J by 1 base, with 14 bases left in between. DNA of the CDR3: TGCAGTCCAAGAGACAGCCGGAACACTGAAGCTTTCTTT. This codes for CSPRDSRNTEAFF.

A few counts support this clonotype. This chain connects TRBV12-3 or TRBV12-4 to TRBJ1-1; TRBD1 might be the D (6 bases). The CDR3 is 12 residues long. Between the trimmed V and J ends, which lost 3 bases and 11 bases, there was a span of 13 bases. For the CDR3, the DNA is TGTGCCAGCAGTTTGGAGACAGGTCGGGCTTTCTTT. It yields the protein CASSLETGRAFF.

J is TRBJ2-7 and V is TRBV7-9; D ambiguous. This CDR3 has 16 amino acids. The V end lost 5 bases, the J end lost 1 base, and 18 bases lay between the germline ends. In germline, CDR1 is SEHNR, CDR2 FQNEAQ (reference sequence). CDR3 protein: CASSTIGKTPSYEQYF. The CDR3 DNA reads TGTGCCAGCAGCACTATTGGGAAGACGCCGTCCTACGAGCAGTACTTC.

This clonotype appeared many times. The chain has TRBV27 and TRBJ1-5, with 7 bases fitting TRBD1. Unmatched junction bases numbered 3, after V lost 5 bases and J lost 2 bases. Germline V gives CDR1 MNHEY, CDR2 SMNVEV (reference sequence). The CDR3 length is 14 residues. CDR3 DNA sequence: TGTGCCAGCAGTCGGACAGGTGGCAATCAGCCCCAGCATTTT. It specifies CASSRTGGNQPQHF.

This clonotype was counted between two and nine times. The chain carries TRBV6-2 or TRBV6-3 and TRBJ2-2; D gene uncertain. V dropped 8 bases and J dropped 0 bases, with 10 bases sitting between them. The V gene's germline CDR1 is MNHEY and CDR2 SVGEGT. The CDR3 has 14 residues. The CDR3 DNA is TGTGCCAGCGAAAAAGCGTCGAACACCGGGGAGCTGTTTTTT. Translated: CASEKASNTGELFF.

The chain uses TRBV20-1 and TRBJ2-5; 10 bases are a match to TRBD2. Germline V lookup: CDR1 DFQATT, CDR2 SNEGSKA (reference sequence). The CDR3 is 13 amino acids. Trimming took 3 bases from V and 10 from J; bases not matched to a gene: 8. DNA of the CDR3: TGCAGTGCTAGTAGTCCTAGCGGGGGTTTCCAGTACTTC. Amino acids: CSASSPSGGFQYF.

Of note for this clonotype: This may arise from a read error, as a much more abundant clone is one base away. The rearrangement links TRBV5-1 to TRBJ2-7, with 14 bases lining up with TRBD2. V lost 4 bases, J lost 7 bases, and 7 bases stayed unmatched. Germline assignment: CDR1 SGHRS and CDR2 YFSETQ. The CDR3 length is 15 residues. The CDR3 protein is CASSRTSGGINEQYF. CDR3 DNA sequence: TGCGCCAGCAGCCGGACTAGCGGGGGGATTAATGAGCAGTACTTC. Looking up the rest from reference TRBV5-1 and TRBJ2-7 gives the full variable domain: KAGVTQTPRYLIKTRGQQVTLSCSPISGHRSVSWYQQTPGQGLQFLFEYFSETQRNKGNFPGRFSGRQFSNSRSEMNVSTLELGDSALYLCASSRTSGGINEQYFGPGTRLTVT.

The rearrangement joins TRBV19 to TRBJ2-1, with 11 bases that match TRBD2. The CDR3 runs to 15 residues. Trimming removed 8 bases from V and 0 bases from J; junction bases left unmatched: 3. CDR1 LNHDA and CDR2 SQIVND come from the germline V gene (reference sequence). The CDR3 here is CASVAGGSSYNEQFF. CDR3 bases: TGTGCCAGTGTAGCGGGGGGGAGCTCCTACAATGAGCAGTTCTTC.

This clonotype was found a few times. This sequence joins TRBV4-2 and TRBJ1-5; a possible D gene is TRBD1 (6 bases). The CDR3 loop spans 15 amino acids. Germline lookup yields CDR1 LGHNA and CDR2 YNFKEQ. V was pared by 0 bases and J by 3 bases, with 9 bases between. CDR3 in DNA: TGTGCCAGCAGCCAAGATACAGGGATCAATCAGCCCCAGCATTTT. It translates to CASSQDTGINQPQHF.

V usage is TRBV11-2 and J usage is TRBJ1-1; no clear D gene. Germline V gene data show CDR1 as SGHAT and CDR2 as FQNNGV. CDR3 length equals 14 residues. Trimming removed 8 bases from V and 1 base from J, with 14 bases in between. The CDR3 protein is CASRPAAGNTEAFF. The CDR3, as DNA: TGTGCCAGCCGACCGGCGGCGGGGAACACTGAAGCTTTCTTT.

This chain uses TRBV7-9 with TRBJ2-3; 7 positions match TRBD1. From germline, CDR1 is SEHNR and CDR2 FQNEAQ (reference sequence). V lost 4 bases to trimming and J lost 0 bases; unmatched junction nucleotides: 7. The length of the CDR3 is 16 residues. Written as DNA, the CDR3 is TGTGCCAGCAGCTCCCAACAGGGGTCTAGCACAGATACGCAGTATTTT. Residues: CASSSQQGSSTDTQYF.

This chain links TRBV6-6 with TRBJ2-7; 7 positions agree with TRBD1. Trimming removed 10 bases from V and 0 bases from J; junction bases left unmatched: 12. Per the germline V gene, CDR1 is MNHNY and CDR2 is SVGAGI (reference sequence). This CDR3 contains 15 residues. The CDR3 region has the DNA TGTGCCACCTGTACGGGACAGTTGACCTCCTACGAGCAGTACTTC. Protein sequence: CATCTGQLTSYEQYF.